One sample yielded the 4 T cell receptor beta chains listed below, sequenced in a study of glioma-infiltrating T cells after dendritic cell vaccination. Method: immunoSEQ multiplex PCR; TCRdb's copy keeps in-frame clones and lacks some. This sample carries about 95,000 clones, roughly 84% of them seen once, and the ten largest clones take under 3%. Specimen: blood, collected before dendritic cell vaccination. The source is a human donor with glioblastoma.

The gene calls are TRBV9 and TRBJ2-1; the D is unclear. This CDR3 contains 12 residues. Per germline, CDR1 SGDLS and CDR2 YYNGEE. V was cut by 4 bases and J by 6 bases, with 8 bases left in between. The CDR3, as DNA: TGTGCCAGCAGCCCGCGAACCAATGAGCAGTTCTTC. Protein product: CASSPRTNEQFF. The whole variable domain, filled in from reference TRBV9 and TRBJ2-1, reads DSGVTQTPKHLITATGQRVTLRCSPRSGDLSVYWYQQSLDQGLQFLIQYYNGEERAKGNILERFSAQQFPDLHSELNLSSLELGDSALYFCASSPRTNEQFFGPGTRLTVL.

This clone appeared a single time. As DNA, the CDR3 is TGCGCCAGCAGCTTGGGAACTTACGGGTTTGCCGGGGAGCTGTTTTTT. Translating it yields CASSLGTYGFAGELFF. The rearrangement joins TRBV5-1 to TRBJ2-2, with no clear D. V lost 0 bases to trimming and J lost 6 bases, with 15 bases between them. Germline lookup yields CDR1 SGHRS and CDR2 YFSETQ. The CDR3 spans 16 residues.

This clone was seen a handful of times. The rearrangement joins TRBV6-5 to TRBJ1-2; 10 nucleotides agree with TRBD1. Germline V gene data show CDR1 as MNHEY and CDR2 as SVGAGI. Trimming removed 5 bases from V and 7 bases from J; junction bases left unmatched: 4. The CDR3 has 13 residues. CDR3 residues: CASSGTGARGYTF. CDR3 nucleotides: TGTGCCAGCAGTGGGACAGGGGCCCGTGGCTACACCTTC.

In this sample, this clone turned up once. The chain uses TRBV29-1 and TRBJ2-6; 8 bases are shared with TRBD1. Germline V gives CDR1 SQVTM, CDR2 ANQGSEA. This CDR3 is built from 15 residues. V trimming: 5 bases; J trimming: 0 bases; junction bases outside the gene matches: 3. The CDR3 protein is CSVSTGGSGANVLTF. The CDR3 coding sequence is TGCAGCGTTTCTACAGGGGGCTCTGGGGCCAACGTCCTGACTTTC.